Following are 17 T cell receptor beta chains from one sample sequenced in a study of blood T cell repertoires in COVID-19. Method: immunoSEQ multiplex PCR; TCRdb's copy keeps in-frame clones and lacks some. This sample has approximately 170,000 clones, with less than 85% found just once. Input material: PBMCs or T cells enriched from blood (not recorded which). These receptors all come from a woman aged 45-59 years who had recovered from COVID-19.

This chain uses TRBV28 with TRBJ1-1, with 8 bases that match TRBD1. With V trimmed by 4 bases and J by 12 bases, 10 bases remained unmatched. Germline CDR1 MDHEN, CDR2 SYDVKM. The CDR3 contains 13 residues. CDR3 sequence reads: CASSYGSRGRPFF. CDR3 in DNA: TGTGCCAGCAGTTACGGCTCCAGGGGGCGGCCTTTCTTT.

This clone was picked up one time. This chain links TRBV7-6 with TRBJ2-1; 7 bases agree with TRBD1. V was clipped by 5 bases and J by 4 bases; unmatched bases: 20. The CDR3 runs to 19 residues. Germline values: CDR1 SGHVS, CDR2 FNYEAQ. The CDR3 is CASSRGARSGTAHYNEQFF. DNA for the CDR3: TGTGCCAGCAGCCGGGGAGCCCGGTCCGGGACAGCCCATTACAATGAGCAGTTCTTC.

The gene calls are TRBV27 and TRBJ2-5, with TRBD2 identical over 7 bases. Germline lookup yields CDR1 MNHEY and CDR2 SMNVEV (reference sequence). Trimming cost V 9 bases and J 4 bases; bases outside gene matches: 5. The CDR3 length is 12 residues. DNA for the CDR3: TGTGCCAGTAGCGGGTCTGGAGAGACCCAGTACTTC. Encoded protein: CASSGSGETQYF.

The CDR3 protein is CASSGGSSTDTQYF. The CDR3 coding sequence is TGTGCCAGCAGCGGCGGGAGTAGCACAGATACGCAGTATTTT. The genes are TRBV7-9 and TRBJ2-3; 7 positions match TRBD2. Germline V gene data show CDR1 as SEHNR and CDR2 as FQNEAQ (reference sequence). The CDR3 is made up of 14 amino acids. With 5 bases clipped from V and 0 bases from J, the junction kept 2 bases outside the gene matches.

This clone was counted once. The J gene is TRBJ1-2, the V gene TRBV9; D is ambiguous. Germline lookup yields CDR1 SGDLS and CDR2 YYNGEE. Between the trimmed V and J ends, which lost 0 bases and 8 bases, there was a span of 14 bases. CDR3 size: 14 residues. The CDR3 DNA reads TGTGCCAGCAGCGTAGCCGAAGCGGGCTACGGCTACACCTTC. The encoded protein is CASSVAEAGYGYTF.

The J gene is TRBJ1-2, the V gene TRBV11-2; D is unclear. CDR3 length: 15 amino acids. Germline CDR1 SGHAT, CDR2 FQNNGV. Trimming stripped 4 bases from V and 8 bases from J, with 20 bases between. The CDR3 region is CASSSPRRGLEGYTF. CDR3 DNA: TGTGCCAGCAGCTCCCCCCGGCGAGGTCTGGAGGGCTACACCTTC.

This CDR3 reads CASVLGGGEAFF. The CDR3 DNA follows: TGTGCCAGCGTCCTCGGGGGTGGTGAAGCTTTCTTT. The rearrangement uses TRBV6-5 and TRBJ1-1; the D gene is possibly TRBD1 (5 bases). Germline values: CDR1 MNHEY, CDR2 SVGAGI. The CDR3 is 12 amino acids. The germline V and J ends were trimmed by 8 bases and 7 bases, with 14 bases remaining between them.

V usage is TRBV20-1 and J usage is TRBJ1-4; D unresolved. V lost 3 bases and J lost 0, with 17 bases in between. The germline CDR1 and CDR2 sequences are DFQATT and SNEGSKA (reference sequence). The CDR3 runs 17 residues. This CDR3 is CSASSLAAAATNEKLFF. CDR3 nucleotides: TGCAGTGCTAGTTCTTTGGCGGCAGCTGCAACTAATGAAAAACTGTTTTTT.

The chain has TRBV11-2 and TRBJ1-5; D possibly corresponds to TRBD1 (5 bases). This CDR3 region has 15 residues. The germline V and J ends were trimmed by 1 base and 2 bases, with 9 bases remaining between them. The germline V gene encodes CDR1 SGHAT and CDR2 FQNNGV. CDR3: CASSLVSGGNQPQHF. The CDR3 DNA reads as TGTGCCAGCAGCTTAGTGTCGGGGGGCAATCAGCCCCAGCATTTT.

The genes are TRBV18 and TRBJ1-3; no clear D. V lost 3 bases, J lost 2 bases, and 11 bases lay in between. The V gene's germline CDR1 is KGHSH and CDR2 LQKENI. The CDR3 runs 15 residues. CDR3 in amino acids: CASSPPARAGNTIYF. CDR3 bases: TGTGCCAGCTCACCTCCGGCTCGGGCTGGAAACACCATATATTTT.

This clone was found a few times. This chain uses TRBV4-1 with TRBJ1-2, with TRBD1 as a possible D gene (6 bases). This CDR3 is built from 15 residues. Per the germline V gene, CDR1 is MGHRA and CDR2 is YSYEKL. Trimming pared 0 bases from V and 3 bases from J, leaving 11 bases between. For the CDR3, the DNA is TGCGCCAGCAGCCAAGATTCGGGACACCACTATGGCTACACCTTC. It encodes CASSQDSGHHYGYTF.

The chain carries TRBV30 and TRBJ1-1; D unclear. V was clipped by 3 bases and J by 1 base, with 6 bases between them. The CDR3 spans 12 residues. In germline, CDR1 is GTSNPN, CDR2 SVGIG (reference sequence). CDR3: CAWRETNTEAFF. The CDR3 region has the DNA TGTGCCTGGAGGGAGACGAACACTGAAGCTTTCTTT.

The V and J genes are TRBV11-2 and TRBJ1-2; tentatively, D is TRBD1 (6 bases). Germline-derived CDR1 and CDR2 are SGHAT and FQNNGV. The V end lost 1 base, the J end lost 4 bases, and 13 bases lay between the germline ends. The CDR3 extends over 15 amino acids. In DNA form, the CDR3 reads TGTGCCAGCAGCTTAGCACAGGGAGCTATCTATGGCTACACCTTC. Encoded protein: CASSLAQGAIYGYTF.

This clone was picked up a small number of times. V gene TRBV10-3 combines with J gene TRBJ1-1; the D is unclear. The V gene lost 0 bases and the J gene lost 7 bases, with 12 bases spanning the gap. The germline V gene encodes CDR1 ENHRY and CDR2 SYGVKD. The CDR3 has 14 amino acids. The CDR3 reads CAISESGQTIEAFF. CDR3 DNA: TGTGCCATCAGTGAGTCGGGCCAGACAATTGAAGCTTTCTTT.

This clone has just a few counts. The chain has TRBV29-1 and TRBJ1-2; 7 positions agree with TRBD1. CDR1 and CDR2 from the germline V gene are SQVTM and ANQGSEA. The CDR3 is 12 residues long. V was clipped by 2 bases and J by 7 bases; unmatched bases: 4. The CDR3 sequence is CSVESYRGGYTF. The CDR3 DNA is TGCAGCGTTGAAAGTTACAGGGGTGGCTACACCTTC.

The chain has TRBV19 and TRBJ2-1; D is perhaps TRBD2 (6 bases). This CDR3 spans 16 amino acids. Trimming took off 4 bases at V and 3 bases at J, with 16 bases between the two ends. Looked up from germline, CDR1 is LNHDA and CDR2 is SQIVND (reference sequence). The CDR3: CASSKDGRGIYNEQFF. In DNA form, the CDR3 reads TGTGCCAGTAGTAAGGACGGGAGAGGGATCTACAATGAGCAGTTCTTC.

The gene calls are TRBV7-8 and TRBJ1-1, with 10 bases that match TRBD1. The germline CDR1 and CDR2 sequences are SGHVS and FQNEAQ. V dropped 6 bases and J dropped 4; count of bases not matched to a gene: 8. The CDR3 consists of 15 residues. DNA of the CDR3: TGTGCCAGCAGATTTCTGGGACAGGGGATCACTGAAGCTTTCTTT. Translated: CASRFLGQGITEAFF.